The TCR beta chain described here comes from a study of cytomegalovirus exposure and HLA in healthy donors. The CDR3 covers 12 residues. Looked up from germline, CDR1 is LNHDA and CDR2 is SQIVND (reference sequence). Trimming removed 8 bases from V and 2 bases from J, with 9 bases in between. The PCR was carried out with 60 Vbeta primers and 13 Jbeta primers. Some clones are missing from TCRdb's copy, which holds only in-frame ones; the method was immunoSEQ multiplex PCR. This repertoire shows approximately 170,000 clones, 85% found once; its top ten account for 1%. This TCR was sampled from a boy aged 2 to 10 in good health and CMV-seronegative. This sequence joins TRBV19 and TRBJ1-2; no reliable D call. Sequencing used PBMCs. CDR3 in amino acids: CASSDGNYGYTF. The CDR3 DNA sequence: TGTGCCAGTTCTGACGGGAACTATGGCTACACCTTC.